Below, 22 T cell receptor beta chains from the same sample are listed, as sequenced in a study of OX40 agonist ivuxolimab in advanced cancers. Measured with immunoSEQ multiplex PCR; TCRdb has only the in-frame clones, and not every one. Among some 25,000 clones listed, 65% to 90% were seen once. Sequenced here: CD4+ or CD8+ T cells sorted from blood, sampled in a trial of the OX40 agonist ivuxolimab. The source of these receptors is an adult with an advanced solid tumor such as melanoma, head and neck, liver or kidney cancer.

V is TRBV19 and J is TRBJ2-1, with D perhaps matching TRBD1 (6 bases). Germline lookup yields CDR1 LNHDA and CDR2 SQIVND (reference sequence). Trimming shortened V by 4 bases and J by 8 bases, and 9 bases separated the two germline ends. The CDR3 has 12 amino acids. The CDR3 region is CASSTGVYEQFF. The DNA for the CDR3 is TGTGCCAGTAGTACAGGGGTTTATGAGCAGTTCTTC.

The CDR3 protein is CASRGWAGPYEQYF. The CDR3 region has the DNA TGTGCCAGCAGGGGTTGGGCAGGACCCTACGAGCAGTACTTC. The chain has TRBV27 and TRBJ2-7; no clear D. The CDR3 contains 14 residues. V dropped 6 bases and J dropped 2 bases, with 14 bases sitting between them. In germline, CDR1 is MNHEY, CDR2 SMNVEV (reference sequence).

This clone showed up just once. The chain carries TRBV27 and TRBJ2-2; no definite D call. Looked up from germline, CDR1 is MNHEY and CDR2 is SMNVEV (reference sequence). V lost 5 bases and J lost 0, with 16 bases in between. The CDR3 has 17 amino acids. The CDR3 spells CASSKNLGRANTGELFF. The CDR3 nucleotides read TGTGCCAGCAGTAAAAATCTCGGACGGGCGAACACCGGGGAGCTGTTTTTT.

The CDR3 here is CASSREAGLVTTGELFF. The CDR3 coding sequence is TGTGCCAGCAGCCGGGAGGCGGGACTAGTCACTACCGGGGAGCTGTTTTTT. The V gene is TRBV6-4, the J gene TRBJ2-2; 8 positions match TRBD2. Germline V gives CDR1 MRHNA, CDR2 SNTAGT. Trimming at V came to 6 bases and at J to 5 bases, leaving 14 bases not matched to a gene. The CDR3 runs 17 residues.

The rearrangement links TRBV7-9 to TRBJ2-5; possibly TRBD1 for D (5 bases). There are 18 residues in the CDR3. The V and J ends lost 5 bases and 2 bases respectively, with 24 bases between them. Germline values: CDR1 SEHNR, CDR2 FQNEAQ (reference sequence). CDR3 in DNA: TGTGCCAGCAGCCCGCCCCCGGACACCGACCAAACACAAGAGACCCAGTACTTC. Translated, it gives CASSPPPDTDQTQETQYF. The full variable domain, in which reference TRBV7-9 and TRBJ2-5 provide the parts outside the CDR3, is DTGVSQNPRHKITKRGQNVTFRCDPISEHNRLYWYRQTLGQGPEFLTYFQNEAQLEKSRLLSDRFSAERPKGSFSTLEIQRTEQGDSAMYLCASSPPPDTDQTQETQYFGPGTRLLVL.

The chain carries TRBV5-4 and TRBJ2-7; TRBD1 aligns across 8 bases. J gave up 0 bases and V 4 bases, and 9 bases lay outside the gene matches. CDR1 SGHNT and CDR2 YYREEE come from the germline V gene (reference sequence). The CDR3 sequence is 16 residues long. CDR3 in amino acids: CASSPKGQAVSYEQYF. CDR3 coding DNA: TGTGCCAGCAGCCCGAAGGGACAGGCTGTCTCCTACGAGCAGTACTTC.

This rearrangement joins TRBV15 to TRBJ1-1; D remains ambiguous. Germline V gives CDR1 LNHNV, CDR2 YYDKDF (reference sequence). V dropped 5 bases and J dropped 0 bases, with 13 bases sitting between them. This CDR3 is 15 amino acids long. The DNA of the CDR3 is TGTGCCACCAGCGCCAAGGGCCGCATGAACACTGAAGCTTTCTTT. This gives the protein CATSAKGRMNTEAFF.

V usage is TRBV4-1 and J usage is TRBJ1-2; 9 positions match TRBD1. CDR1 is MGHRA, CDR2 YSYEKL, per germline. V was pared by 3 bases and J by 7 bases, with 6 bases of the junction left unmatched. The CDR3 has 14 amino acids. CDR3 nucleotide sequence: TGCGCCAGCAGCCAGCCGGGACAGGGAAGTGGCTACACCTTC. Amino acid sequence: CASSQPGQGSGYTF.

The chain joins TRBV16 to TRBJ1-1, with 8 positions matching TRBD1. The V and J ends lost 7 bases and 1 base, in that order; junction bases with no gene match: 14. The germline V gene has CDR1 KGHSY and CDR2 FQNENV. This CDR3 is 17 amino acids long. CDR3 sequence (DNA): TGTGCCAGCATGCCGGTACGGGACAGGCGCTGGAACACTGAAGCTTTCTTT. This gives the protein CASMPVRDRRWNTEAFF.

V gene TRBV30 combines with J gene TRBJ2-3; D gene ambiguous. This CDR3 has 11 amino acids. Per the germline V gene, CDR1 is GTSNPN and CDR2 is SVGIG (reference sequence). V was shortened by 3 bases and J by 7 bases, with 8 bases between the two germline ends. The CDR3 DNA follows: TGTGCCTGGAGGTTCGGTAATACGCAGTATTTT. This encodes CAWRFGNTQYF.

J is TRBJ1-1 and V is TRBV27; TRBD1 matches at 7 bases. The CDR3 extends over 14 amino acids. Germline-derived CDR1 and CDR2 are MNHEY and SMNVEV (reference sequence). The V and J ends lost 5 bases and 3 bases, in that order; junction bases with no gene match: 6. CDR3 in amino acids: CASSPGQAYTEAFF. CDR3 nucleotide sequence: TGTGCCAGCAGTCCCGGACAGGCCTACACTGAAGCTTTCTTT.

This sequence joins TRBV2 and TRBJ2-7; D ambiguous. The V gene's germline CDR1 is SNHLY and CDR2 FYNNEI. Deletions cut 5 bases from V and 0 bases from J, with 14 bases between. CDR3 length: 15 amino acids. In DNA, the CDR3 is TGTGCCAGCAGTCCCCATTTGGCCACCTCCTACGAGCAGTACTTC. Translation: CASSPHLATSYEQYF.

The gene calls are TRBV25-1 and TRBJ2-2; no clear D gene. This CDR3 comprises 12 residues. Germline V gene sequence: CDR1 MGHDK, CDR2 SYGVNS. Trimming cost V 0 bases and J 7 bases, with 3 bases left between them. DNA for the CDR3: TGTGCCAGCAGTGAATATGTCGGGGAGCTGTTTTTT. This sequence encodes CASSEYVGELFF.

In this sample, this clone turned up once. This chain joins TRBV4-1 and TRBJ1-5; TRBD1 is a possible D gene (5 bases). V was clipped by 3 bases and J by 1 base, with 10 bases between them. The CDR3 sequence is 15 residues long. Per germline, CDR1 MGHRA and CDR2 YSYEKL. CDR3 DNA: TGCGCCAGCAGCCAGAGACAGCTAAGCAATCAGCCCCAGCATTTT. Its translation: CASSQRQLSNQPQHF.

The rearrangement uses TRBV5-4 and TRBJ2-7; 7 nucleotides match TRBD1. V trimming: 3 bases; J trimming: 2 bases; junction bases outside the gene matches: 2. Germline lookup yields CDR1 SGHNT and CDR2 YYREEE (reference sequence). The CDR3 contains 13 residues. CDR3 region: CASSSGQTYEQYF. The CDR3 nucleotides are TGTGCCAGCAGCTCGGGACAGACCTACGAGCAGTACTTC.

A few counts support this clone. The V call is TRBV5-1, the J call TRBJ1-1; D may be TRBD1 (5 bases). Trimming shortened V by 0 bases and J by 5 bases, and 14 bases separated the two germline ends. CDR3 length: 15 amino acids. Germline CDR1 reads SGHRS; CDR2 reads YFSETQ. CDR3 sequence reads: CASSLDIREMTEAFF. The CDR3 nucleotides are TGCGCCAGCAGCTTGGACATCAGGGAAATGACTGAAGCTTTCTTT. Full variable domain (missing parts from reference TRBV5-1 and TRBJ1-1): KAGVTQTPRYLIKTRGQQVTLSCSPISGHRSVSWYQQTPGQGLQFLFEYFSETQRNKGNFPGRFSGRQFSNSRSEMNVSTLELGDSALYLCASSLDIREMTEAFFGQGTRLTVV.

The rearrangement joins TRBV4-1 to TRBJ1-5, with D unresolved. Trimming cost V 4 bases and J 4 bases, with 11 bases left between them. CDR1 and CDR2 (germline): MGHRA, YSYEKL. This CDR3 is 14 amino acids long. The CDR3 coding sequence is TGCGCCAGCAGCCTCGGCCGGACTAATCAGCCCCAGCATTTT. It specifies CASSLGRTNQPQHF.

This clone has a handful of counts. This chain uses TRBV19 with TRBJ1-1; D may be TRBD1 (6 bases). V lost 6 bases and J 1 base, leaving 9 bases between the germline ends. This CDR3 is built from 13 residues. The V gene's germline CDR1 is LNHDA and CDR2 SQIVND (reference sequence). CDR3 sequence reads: CASSGTPNTEAFF. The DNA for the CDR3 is TGTGCCAGTAGCGGGACACCGAACACTGAAGCTTTCTTT.

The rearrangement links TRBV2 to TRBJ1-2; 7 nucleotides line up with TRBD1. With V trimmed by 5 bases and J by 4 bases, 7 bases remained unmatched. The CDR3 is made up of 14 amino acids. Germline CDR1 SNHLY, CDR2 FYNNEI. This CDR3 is CASSTGERIYGYTF. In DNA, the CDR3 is TGTGCCAGCAGTACAGGGGAGCGTATCTATGGCTACACCTTC.

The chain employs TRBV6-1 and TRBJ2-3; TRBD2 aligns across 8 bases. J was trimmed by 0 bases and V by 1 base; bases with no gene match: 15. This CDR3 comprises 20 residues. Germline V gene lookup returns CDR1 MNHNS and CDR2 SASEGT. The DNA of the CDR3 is TGTGCCAGCAGTGAAGGCTGGCGGGGGGTGCACCGAACAAGCACAGATACGCAGTATTTT. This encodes CASSEGWRGVHRTSTDTQYF.

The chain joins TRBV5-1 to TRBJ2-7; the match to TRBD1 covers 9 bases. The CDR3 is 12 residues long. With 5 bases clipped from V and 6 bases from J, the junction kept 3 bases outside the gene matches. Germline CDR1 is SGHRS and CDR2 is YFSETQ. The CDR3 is CASRLTGGEQYF. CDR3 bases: TGCGCCAGCAGGCTGACAGGGGGCGAGCAGTACTTC. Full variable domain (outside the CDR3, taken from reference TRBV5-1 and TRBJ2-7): KAGVTQTPRYLIKTRGQQVTLSCSPISGHRSVSWYQQTPGQGLQFLFEYFSETQRNKGNFPGRFSGRQFSNSRSEMNVSTLELGDSALYLCASRLTGGEQYFGPGTRLTVT.

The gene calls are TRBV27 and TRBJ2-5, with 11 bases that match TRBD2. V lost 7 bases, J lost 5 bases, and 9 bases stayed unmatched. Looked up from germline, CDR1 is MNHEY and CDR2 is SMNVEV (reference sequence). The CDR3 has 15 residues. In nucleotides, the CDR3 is TGTGCCAGCACAATAGCGGGGGGGCCGGGGGAGACCCAGTACTTC. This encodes CASTIAGGPGETQYF.